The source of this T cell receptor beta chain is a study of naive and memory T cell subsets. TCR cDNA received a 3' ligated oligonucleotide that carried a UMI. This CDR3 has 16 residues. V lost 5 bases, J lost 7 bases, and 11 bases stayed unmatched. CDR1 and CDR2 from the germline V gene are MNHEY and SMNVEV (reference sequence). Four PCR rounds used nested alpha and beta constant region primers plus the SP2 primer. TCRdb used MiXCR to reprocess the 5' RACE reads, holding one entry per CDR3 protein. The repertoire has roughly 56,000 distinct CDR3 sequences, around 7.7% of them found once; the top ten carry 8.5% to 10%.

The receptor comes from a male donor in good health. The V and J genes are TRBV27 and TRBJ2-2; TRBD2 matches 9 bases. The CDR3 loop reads CASSTERGAPNGELFF. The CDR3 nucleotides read TGTGCCAGCAGTACTGAGCGGGGGGCCCCAAACGGGGAGCTGTTTTTT.